What follows describes a single T cell receptor beta chain. The antigen it recognizes is unknown. One base away there is no much larger clone; base qualities are not given. The source of the sample is a study of blood T cell repertoires in COVID-19 (dated by TCRdb to about 2020). As for the study more broadly: Collaborator samples came from the United States, Italy and Spain and covered acute and convalescent phases of COVID-19. The samples were drawn from the first 160 participants of the ongoing ImmuneRACE study and from roughly 1,300 subjects provided by 6 global collaborators. The repertoires were released in a freely available public database intended as a resource for research on the immune response to SARS-CoV-2. The dataset comprised deeply sampled blood TCRbeta repertoires from subjects exposed to, actively infected with, or recovered from COVID-19. The prospective study material was composed of cDNA or gDNA derived from T cells, B-cell-depleted T cells, or PBMCs. Where HLA class I and class II types were available, the types were taken from metadata supplied by the sample provider, not from assay-based typing. Sample metadata almost always included a de-identified subject ID, COVID-19 status, age in years and sex. Overall study results and their limits: The quantity of clinical and demographic metadata differed by source and by participant and was supplied without curation.

TCRbeta CDR3 regions were amplified from genomic DNA by means of the immunoSEQ Assay, a bias-controlled multiplex PCR. The study's own analysis went as follows. The number of nucleated cells in each sample was estimated from the amplification of reference gene primers within the assay. To quantify the absolute abundance of each unique TCRbeta CDR3 rearrangement, sequence reads were collapsed and filtered. For each sample, productive Simpson clonality was calculated as the square root of Simpson's diversity index over productive rearrangements. Drawn from immuneACCESS, this table holds only the in-frame rearrangements with V and J called that TCRdb kept. Clones are partly lost; checked studies trace under half to an unresolved V gene and leave the rest unexplained. V and J calls and clone size follow that table, whereas D and trimming were derived from the DNA. The sample table shows about 190,000 clones, and about 88% are seen once. The ten most abundant clones make up around 5.9% of the sample.

A second Seattle source provided samples from volunteer blood donors who had recovered from COVID-19. The collaborating institutions used their own protocols to collect whole blood in K2EDTA tubes. For TCRbeta analysis, collaborator samples were shipped as frozen whole blood, as isolated PBMCs, or as DNA extracted from either sample type. Sequenced input: peripheral blood. This clonotype originated in a woman aged 40-49 years who had recovered from COVID-19.

This receptor has the CDR3 CASSATGREAFF. The bases read TGTGCCAGCAGCGCGACAGGGAGGGAAGCTTTCTTT. The V gene is TRBV6-6 and the J gene is TRBJ1-1; TRBD1 agrees with 7 junctional bases. Trimming accounts for 6 bases at V and 8 bases at J, while the number of junction bases matched to no gene is 6. According to the germline V gene (reference sequence), CDR1 reads MNHNY and CDR2 reads SVGAGI. From the cysteine up to the phenylalanine, the CDR3 has a length of 12 residues. The read is trimmed to its CDR3 DNA, 36 bases read in frame from base 1.